This T cell receptor beta chain comes out of a study of beta chain features in type 1 diabetes. Overall study: Healthy donors and patients showed comparable age, gender and cell yields.

Overall study results and limits: The study found moderately but significantly shorter TCRB CDR3s in all four CD4+ subsets of Type 1 diabetes patients. cDNA-based sequencing might over-represent cells highly expressing TCR.

The study reverse transcribed the entire isolated RNA, so it sequenced expressed TCRB transcripts. Here immunoSEQ multiplex PCR was the method, and the copy in TCRdb shows in-frame clones only, minus some. The table records 250,000 or so clones, around 20% of them present only once. This clone was picked up a small number of times. Its specificity is unknown. The TCR comes from a woman aged 40 to 49 with type 1 diabetes. Sequenced sample: naive CD4+ T cells from blood.

The CDR3 nucleotides are TGCGCCAGCAGCCAAGGGGCCGGCCAGGGGGGATATAGGGGCACTGAAGCTTTCTTT. Encoded protein: CASSQGAGQGGYRGTEAFF. The chain carries TRBV4-1 and TRBJ1-1; 7 nucleotides align to TRBD1. Per the germline V gene, CDR1 is MGHRA and CDR2 is YSYEKL. The CDR3 loop spans 19 amino acids. Unmatched junction bases numbered 18, after V lost 1 base and J lost 4 bases.